These T cell receptor beta chains were read from a single sample in a study of blood T cell repertoires in COVID-19. Assay: immunoSEQ multiplex PCR; the TCRdb copy retains only in-frame clones and omits some. The table has a few hundred thousand clones, around 87% seen once. Specimen: peripheral blood. These receptors all stem from a woman in her sixties or seventies with COVID-19, enrolled during active disease. Each CDR3 is given with its conserved first and last residue. D genes are given only for firm matches. Clone size is stated in some rows and not others, as once, few, many or a class when expanded.

14	TRBV4-2	TRBJ1-2	TRBD1	.	TGTGCCAGCAGCCCGGGGACAGGGAGAAATGGCTACACCTTC	CASSPGTGRNGYTF
15	TRBV10-3	TRBJ2-5	TRBD1	.	TGTGCCATCAGTGGCCGGGACAGGGGGCGGGAGACCCAGTACTTC	CAISGRDRGRETQYF
15	TRBV19	TRBJ1-1	.	.	TGTGCCAGTAGTGGTTACCTGGGCCAGTACACTGAAGCTTTCTTT	CASSGYLGQYTEAFF
16	TRBV19	TRBJ2-5	.	few	TGTGCCAGTAGCGCCGGGACATCGGGGGGACAAGAGACCCAGTACTTC	CASSAGTSGGQETQYF
14	TRBV9	TRBJ1-4	.	.	TGTGCCAGCAGCGTAGACACTAATAAGGAAAAACTGTTTTTT	CASSVDTNKEKLFF
12	TRBV6-5	TRBJ2-7	.	.	TGTGCCAGCAGTAGAGGACAGTTCGAGCAGTACTTC	CASSRGQFEQYF
16	TRBV7-9	TRBJ1-3	.	few	TGTGCCAGCAGCGCTCGACTGGGCGGCGGGTTGGACACCATATATTTT	CASSARLGGGLDTIYF
16	TRBV15	TRBJ1-3	.	.	TGTGCCACCAGCAGAGATATACGGGAGCGCGGAAACACCATATATTTT	CATSRDIRERGNTIYF
15	TRBV3-1/TRBV3-2	TRBJ2-1	TRBD2	.	TGTGCCAGCAGCCAAGATATGAGCGGGAGCAATGAGCAGTTCTTC	CASSQDMSGSNEQFF
16	TRBV5-1	TRBJ2-1	.	.	TGCGCCAGCAGCTTGCCGGACGGGAGCTCCTACAATGAGCAGTTCTTC	CASSLPDGSSYNEQFF
13	TRBV19	TRBJ1-5	.	.	TGTGCCAGTAGTGACAGGTGGGGTATGCCCCAGCATTTT	CASSDRWGMPQHF
15	TRBV4-1	TRBJ2-7	TRBD1	.	TGCGCCAGCAGCCAACCCCGGGACAGGGTCCCCGAGCAGTACTTC	CASSQPRDRVPEQYF
13	TRBV9	TRBJ1-6	.	.	TGTGCCAGCAGCGTAGCTACGGATTCACCCCTCCACTTT	CASSVATDSPLHF
16	TRBV6-4	TRBJ2-7	.	.	TGTGCCAGCAGTGGGGAAAAGCTTCAGGGGGGCTACGAGCAGTACTTC	CASSGEKLQGGYEQYF
14	TRBV6-5	TRBJ2-3	TRBD1	few	TGTGCCAGCGCGGACAGGGGCCTATCGTGGACGCAGTATTTT	CASADRGLSWTQYF
16	TRBV4-2	TRBJ2-1	TRBD2	.	TGTGCCAGCAGCCATTTAGCGGGAGGAGAACCCAATGAGCAGTTCTTC	CASSHLAGGEPNEQFF
13	TRBV5-6	TRBJ1-2	.	.	TGTGCCAGCAGCTTGAGCCCGAACTATGGCTACACCTTC	CASSLSPNYGYTF
13	TRBV27	TRBJ1-1	.	.	TGTGCCAGCAGTTTACGGGAGAACACTGAAGCTTTCTTT	CASSLRENTEAFF
12	TRBV6-5	TRBJ2-7	.	once	TGTGCCAGCAGTTTTGGCCTCTACGAGCAGTACTTC	CASSFGLYEQYF
19	TRBV5-4	TRBJ2-3	TRBD2	.	TGTGCCAGCAGCTTGGGGGGTAGCGGGAGGGCTCGATTCACAGATACGCAGTATTTT	CASSLGGSGRARFTDTQYF
16	TRBV3-1/TRBV3-2	TRBJ2-2	TRBD2	.	TGTGCCAGCAGCCCAGAGAGACAGCGGGGCACCGGGGAGCTGTTTTTT	CASSPERQRGTGELFF
14	TRBV5-6	TRBJ2-7	TRBD1	few	TGTGCCAGCAGCTTGTACAGGGGGTTCAACGAGCAGTACTTC	CASSLYRGFNEQYF
11	TRBV6-5	TRBJ2-1	.	.	TGTGCCAGCAGCTCCCTCCATGAGCAGTTCTTC	CASSSLHEQFF
14	TRBV7-2	TRBJ2-7	.	.	TGTGCCAGCAGCTCGCCCCCCAGGACCTACGAGCAGTACTTC	CASSSPPRTYEQYF
15	TRBV27	TRBJ2-1	.	few	TGTGCCAGCACGCGGGCAGGGGGAGGAATCGATGAGCAGTTCTTC	CASTRAGGGIDEQFF
15	TRBV6-6	TRBJ2-5	TRBD1	.	TGTGCCAGCAGTTACTCCGGGACAGGGCTCGAGACCCAGTACTTC	CASSYSGTGLETQYF
14	TRBV5-1	TRBJ2-5	TRBD1	.	TGCGCCAGCAGCCAAGGACAGGGGAAGGAGACCCAGTACTTC	CASSQGQGKETQYF
13	TRBV5-4	TRBJ2-3	.	.	TGTGCCAGCAGCTTGGATCTTACAGATACGCAGTATTTT	CASSLDLTDTQYF
14	TRBV6-5	TRBJ1-1	TRBD1	.	TGTGCCAGCAGTCGGACAGGGGGGTTCACTGAAGCTTTCTTT	CASSRTGGFTEAFF
15	TRBV28	TRBJ1-3	.	.	TGTGCCAGCAGGGGTCCAGGGTTCTCTGGAAACACCATATATTTT	CASRGPGFSGNTIYF
19	TRBV5-3	TRBJ1-5	TRBD1	.	TGTGCCAGAAGCAACCGACAGGGGGCCGGAGGTGCCAGCAATCAGCCCCAGCATTTT	CARSNRQGAGGASNQPQHF
14	TRBV11-2	TRBJ2-3	.	once	TGTGCCAGCAGCTCCCCCACCCGGACAGATACGCAGTATTTT	CASSSPTRTDTQYF
13	TRBV15	TRBJ2-7	.	.	TGTGCCACCAGCAGAGATCTGAGGTACGAGCAGTACTTC	CATSRDLRYEQYF
16	TRBV7-8	TRBJ2-3	TRBD1	.	TGTGCCAGCAGCATCGGACAGGGGATGCCAACAGATACGCAGTATTTT	CASSIGQGMPTDTQYF
15	TRBV5-4	TRBJ2-7	TRBD2	.	TGTGCCAGCAGCAGTGGACTAGCCCCCCTTTACGAGCAGTACTTC	CASSSGLAPLYEQYF
16	TRBV15	TRBJ2-5	TRBD2	.	TGTGCCACCAGCAGAGTGCAGGGAACTAGCGGGGGCCGCCAGTACTTC	CATSRVQGTSGGRQYF
13	TRBV20-1	TRBJ2-5	.	.	TGCAGTGCTAGTTTGTCAGAAGTTGAGACCCAGTACTTC	CSASLSEVETQYF
13	TRBV9	TRBJ2-3	.	.	TGTGCCAGCAGCGTCGGGAAAGGGGATACGCAGTATTTT	CASSVGKGDTQYF
18	TRBV11-3	TRBJ2-1	TRBD2	.	TGTGCCAGCAGCCCAGCGGGGGGGGGCTATGGGGCATACAATGAGCAGTTCTTC	CASSPAGGGYGAYNEQFF
16	TRBV11-3	TRBJ2-3	.	.	TGTGCCAGCAGCTTAGGGGCAACCGCGGGTACAGATACGCAGTATTTT	CASSLGATAGTDTQYF
16	TRBV18	TRBJ2-7	TRBD1	.	TGTGCCAGCTCACCTGACGGACAGGGGTTCGCCTACGAGCAGTACTTC	CASSPDGQGFAYEQYF
15	TRBV11-2	TRBJ1-1	TRBD1	.	TGTGCCAGCAGCCATAACAGGGGCTGGAGCACTGAAGCTTTCTTT	CASSHNRGWSTEAFF
17	TRBV5-1	TRBJ2-1	TRBD2	.	TGCGCCAGCAGCTTGGCCGGCCTAGGGACTAGCGCGAATGAGCAGTTCTTC	CASSLAGLGTSANEQFF
15	TRBV5-1	TRBJ1-2	.	.	TGCGCCAGCAGCTCTGGCCCAGGGATTAACTATGGCTACACCTTC	CASSSGPGINYGYTF
16	TRBV2	TRBJ1-5	.	.	TGTGCCAGCAGCCGGGACACAGACTATAGCAATCAGCCCCAGCATTTT	CASSRDTDYSNQPQHF